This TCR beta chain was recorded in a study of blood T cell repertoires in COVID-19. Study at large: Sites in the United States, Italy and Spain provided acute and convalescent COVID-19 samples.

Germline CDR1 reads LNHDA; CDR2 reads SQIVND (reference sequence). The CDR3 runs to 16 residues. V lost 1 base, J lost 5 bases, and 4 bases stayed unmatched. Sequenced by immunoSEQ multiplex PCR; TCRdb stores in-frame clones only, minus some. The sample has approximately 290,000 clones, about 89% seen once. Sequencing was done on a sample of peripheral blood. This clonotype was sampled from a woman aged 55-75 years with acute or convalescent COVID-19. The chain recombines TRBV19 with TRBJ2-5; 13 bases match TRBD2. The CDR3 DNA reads TGTGCCAGTAGTATAGGCGGACTAGCGGGAGCGGAGACCCAGTACTTC. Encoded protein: CASSIGGLAGAETQYF.